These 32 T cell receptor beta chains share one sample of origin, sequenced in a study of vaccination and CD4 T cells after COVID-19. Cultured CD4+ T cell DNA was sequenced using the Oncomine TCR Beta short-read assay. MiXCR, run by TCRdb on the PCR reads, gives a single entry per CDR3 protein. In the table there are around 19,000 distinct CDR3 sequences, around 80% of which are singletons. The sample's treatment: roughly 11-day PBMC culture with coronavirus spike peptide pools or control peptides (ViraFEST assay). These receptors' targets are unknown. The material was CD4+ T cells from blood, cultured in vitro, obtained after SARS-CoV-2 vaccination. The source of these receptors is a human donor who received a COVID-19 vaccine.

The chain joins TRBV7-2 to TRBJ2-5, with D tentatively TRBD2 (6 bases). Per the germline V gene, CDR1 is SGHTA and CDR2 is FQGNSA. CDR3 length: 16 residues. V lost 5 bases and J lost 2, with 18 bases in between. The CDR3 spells CASSHPRLGLQETQYF. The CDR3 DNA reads TGTGCCAGCAGCCACCCCAGACTAGGCCTACAAGAGACCCAGTACTTC.

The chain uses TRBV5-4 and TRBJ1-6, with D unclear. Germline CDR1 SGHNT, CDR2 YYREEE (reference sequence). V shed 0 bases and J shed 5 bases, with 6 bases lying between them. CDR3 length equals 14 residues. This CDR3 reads CASSLDRDNSPLHF. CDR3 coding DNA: TGTGCCAGCAGCTTGGACAGAGATAATTCACCCCTCCACTTT. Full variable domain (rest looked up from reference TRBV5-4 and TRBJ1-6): ETGVTQSPTHLIKTRGQQVTLRCSSQSGHNTVSWYQQALGQGPQFIFQYYREEENGRGNFPPRFSGLQFPNYSSELNVNALELDDSALYLCASSLDRDNSPLHFGNGTRLTVT.

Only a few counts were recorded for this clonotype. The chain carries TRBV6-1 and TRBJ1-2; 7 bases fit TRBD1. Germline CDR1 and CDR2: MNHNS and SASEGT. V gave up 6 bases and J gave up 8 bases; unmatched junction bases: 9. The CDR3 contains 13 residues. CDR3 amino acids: CASSVDRASGYTF. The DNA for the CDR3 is TGTGCCAGCAGCGTCGACAGGGCTAGCGGCTACACCTTC.

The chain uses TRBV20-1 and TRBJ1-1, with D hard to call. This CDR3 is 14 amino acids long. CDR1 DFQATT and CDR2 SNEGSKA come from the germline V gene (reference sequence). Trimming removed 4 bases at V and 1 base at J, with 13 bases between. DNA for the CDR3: TGCAGTGCTATCAGAGAAAGGCGGAACACTGAAGCTTTCTTT. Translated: CSAIRERRNTEAFF.

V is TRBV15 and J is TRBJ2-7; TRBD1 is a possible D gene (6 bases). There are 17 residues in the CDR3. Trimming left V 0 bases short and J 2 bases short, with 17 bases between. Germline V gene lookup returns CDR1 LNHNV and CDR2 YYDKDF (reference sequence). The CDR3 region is CATSRDQDRLRTYEQYF. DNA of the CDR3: TGTGCCACCAGCAGAGATCAAGACAGGTTAAGAACCTACGAGCAGTACTTC. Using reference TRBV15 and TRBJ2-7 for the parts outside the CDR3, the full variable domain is DAMVIQNPRYQVTQFGKPVTLSCSQTLNHNVMYWYQQKSSQAPKLLFHYYDKDFNNEADTPDNFQSRRPNTSFCFLDIRSPGLGDTAMYLCATSRDQDRLRTYEQYFGPGTRLTVT.

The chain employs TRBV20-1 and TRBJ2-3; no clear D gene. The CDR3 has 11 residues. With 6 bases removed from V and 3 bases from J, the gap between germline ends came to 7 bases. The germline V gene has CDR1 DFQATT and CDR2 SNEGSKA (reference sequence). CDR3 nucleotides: TGCAGTGCGGGGATAACAGATACGCAGTATTTT. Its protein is CSAGITDTQYF.

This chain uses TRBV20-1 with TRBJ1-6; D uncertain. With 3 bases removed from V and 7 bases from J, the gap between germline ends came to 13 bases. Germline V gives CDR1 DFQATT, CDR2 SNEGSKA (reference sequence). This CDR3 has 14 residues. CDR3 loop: CSASYGPRNSPLHF. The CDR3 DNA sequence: TGCAGTGCTAGTTACGGACCGAGGAATTCACCCCTCCACTTT.

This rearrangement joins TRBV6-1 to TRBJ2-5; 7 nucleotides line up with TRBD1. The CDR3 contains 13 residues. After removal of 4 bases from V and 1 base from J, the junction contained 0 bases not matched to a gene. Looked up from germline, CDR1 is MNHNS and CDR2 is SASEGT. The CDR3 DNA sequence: TGTGCCAGCAGTGGGACAGGCCAAGAGACCCAGTACTTC. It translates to CASSGTGQETQYF.

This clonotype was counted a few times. This chain's CDR3 is CATSGTGSTDTQYF. CDR3 DNA: TGTGCCACCAGTGGTACCGGCAGCACAGATACGCAGTATTTT. The chain links TRBV24-1 to TRBJ2-3; D unresolved. Deletions cut 5 bases from V and 0 bases from J, with 8 bases between. This CDR3 is built from 14 residues. Germline CDR1 and CDR2: KGHDR and SFDVKD.

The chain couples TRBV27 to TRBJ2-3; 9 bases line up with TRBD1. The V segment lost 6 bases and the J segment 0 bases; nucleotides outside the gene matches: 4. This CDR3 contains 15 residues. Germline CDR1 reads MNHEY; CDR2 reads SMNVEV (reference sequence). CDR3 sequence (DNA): TGTGCCAGCAGACTACAGGGGGCGAGCACAGATACGCAGTATTTT. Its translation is CASRLQGASTDTQYF.

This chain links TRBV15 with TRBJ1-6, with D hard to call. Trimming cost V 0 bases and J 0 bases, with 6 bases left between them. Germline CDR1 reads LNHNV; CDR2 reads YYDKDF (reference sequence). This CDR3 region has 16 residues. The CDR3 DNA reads TGTGCCACCAGCAGAGATAGGAACTCCTATAATTCACCCCTCCACTTT. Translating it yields CATSRDRNSYNSPLHF.

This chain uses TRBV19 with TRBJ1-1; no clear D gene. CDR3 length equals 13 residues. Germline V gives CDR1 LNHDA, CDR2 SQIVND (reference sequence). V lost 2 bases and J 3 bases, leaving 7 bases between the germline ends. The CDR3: CASSIKLDTEAFF. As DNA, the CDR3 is TGTGCCAGTAGTATAAAGTTAGACACTGAAGCTTTCTTT.

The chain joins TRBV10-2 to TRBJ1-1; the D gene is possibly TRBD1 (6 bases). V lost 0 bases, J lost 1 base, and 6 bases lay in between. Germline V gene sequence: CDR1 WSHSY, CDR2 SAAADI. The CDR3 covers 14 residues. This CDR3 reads CASSESGQNTEAFF. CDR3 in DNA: TGCGCCAGCAGTGAGTCGGGACAGAACACTGAAGCTTTCTTT.

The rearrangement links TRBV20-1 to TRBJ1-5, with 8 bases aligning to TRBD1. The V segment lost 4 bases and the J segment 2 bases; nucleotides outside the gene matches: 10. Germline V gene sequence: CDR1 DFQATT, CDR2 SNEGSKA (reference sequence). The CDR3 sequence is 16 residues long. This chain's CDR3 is CSAKNIDRGGNQPQHF. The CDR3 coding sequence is TGCAGTGCTAAAAACATCGACAGGGGTGGCAATCAGCCCCAGCATTTT.

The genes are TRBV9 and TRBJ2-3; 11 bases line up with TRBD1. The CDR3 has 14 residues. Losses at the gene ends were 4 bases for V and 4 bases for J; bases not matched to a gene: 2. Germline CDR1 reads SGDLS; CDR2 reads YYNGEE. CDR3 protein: CASSRDRGSDTQYF. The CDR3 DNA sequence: TGTGCCAGCAGCCGGGACAGGGGGTCAGATACGCAGTATTTT.

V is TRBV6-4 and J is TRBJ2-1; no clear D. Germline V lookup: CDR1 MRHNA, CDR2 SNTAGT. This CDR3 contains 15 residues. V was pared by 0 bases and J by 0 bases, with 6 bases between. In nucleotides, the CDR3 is TGTGCCAGCAGTGACTCTAGGAGCTCCTACAATGAGCAGTTCTTC. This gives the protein CASSDSRSSYNEQFF.

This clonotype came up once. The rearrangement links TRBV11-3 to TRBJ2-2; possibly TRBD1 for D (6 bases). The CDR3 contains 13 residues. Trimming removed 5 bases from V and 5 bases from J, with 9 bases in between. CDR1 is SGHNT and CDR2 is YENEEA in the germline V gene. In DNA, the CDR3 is TGTGCCAGCAGCCTTACAGGGACCGGGGAGCTGTTTTTT. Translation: CASSLTGTGELFF.

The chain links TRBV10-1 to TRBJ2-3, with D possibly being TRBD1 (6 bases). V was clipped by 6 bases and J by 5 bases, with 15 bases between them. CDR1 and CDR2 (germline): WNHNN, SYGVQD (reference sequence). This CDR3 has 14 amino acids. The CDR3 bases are TGCGCCAGCAGCGAAGACAGGACGGGAGATACGCAGTATTTT. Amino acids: CASSEDRTGDTQYF.

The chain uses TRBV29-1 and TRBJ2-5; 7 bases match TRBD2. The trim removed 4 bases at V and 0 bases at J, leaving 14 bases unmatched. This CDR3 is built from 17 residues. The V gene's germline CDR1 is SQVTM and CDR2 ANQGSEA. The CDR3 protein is CSVGFGGGNTYQETQYF. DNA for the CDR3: TGCAGCGTTGGTTTTGGGGGGGGTAATACCTACCAAGAGACCCAGTACTTC.

Here the CDR3 reads CATSRGGTGAGTEAFF. CDR3 in DNA: TGTGCCACCAGCAGGGGGGGGACAGGGGCGGGCACTGAAGCTTTCTTT. This chain connects TRBV15 to TRBJ1-1, with TRBD1 identical over 10 bases. Germline V gives CDR1 LNHNV, CDR2 YYDKDF (reference sequence). V lost 3 bases and J lost 4; bases outside the gene matches: 8. The CDR3 length is 16 residues. The full variable domain, rest sourced from reference TRBV15 and TRBJ1-1, is DAMVIQNPRYQVTQFGKPVTLSCSQTLNHNVMYWYQQKSSQAPKLLFHYYDKDFNNEADTPDNFQSRRPNTSFCFLDIRSPGLGDTAMYLCATSRGGTGAGTEAFFGQGTRLTVV.

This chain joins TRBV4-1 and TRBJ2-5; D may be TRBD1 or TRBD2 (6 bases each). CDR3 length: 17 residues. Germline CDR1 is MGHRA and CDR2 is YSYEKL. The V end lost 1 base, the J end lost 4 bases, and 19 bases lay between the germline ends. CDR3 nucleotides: TGCGCCAGCAGCCAAGGAGGGGGGAGGCAGTCTGGAGAGACCCAGTACTTC. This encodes CASSQGGGRQSGETQYF.

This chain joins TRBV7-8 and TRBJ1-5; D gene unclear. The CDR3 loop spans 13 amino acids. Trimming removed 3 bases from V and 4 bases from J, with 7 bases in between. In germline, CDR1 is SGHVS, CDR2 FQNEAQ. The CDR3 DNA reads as TGTGCCAGCAGCTTGTCAGTAAATCAGCCCCAGCATTTT. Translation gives CASSLSVNQPQHF.

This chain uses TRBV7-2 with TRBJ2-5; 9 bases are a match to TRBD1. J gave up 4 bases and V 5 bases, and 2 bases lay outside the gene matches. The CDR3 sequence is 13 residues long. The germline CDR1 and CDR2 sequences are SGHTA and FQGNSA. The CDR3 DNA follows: TGTGCCAGCAGCGGGACAGGGAGAGAGACCCAGTACTTC. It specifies CASSGTGRETQYF. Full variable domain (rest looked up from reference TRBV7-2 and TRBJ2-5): GAGVSQSPSNKVTEKGKDVELRCDPISGHTALYWYRQSLGQGLEFLIYFQGNSAPDKSGLPSDRFSAERTGGSVSTLTIQRTQQEDSAVYLCASSGTGRETQYFGPGTRLLVL.

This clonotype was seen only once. The CDR3 DNA reads TGCGCCAGCAGCTTGGGGGGGACTTTGAACACTGAAGCTTTCTTT. Translation gives CASSLGGTLNTEAFF. The chain couples TRBV5-1 to TRBJ1-1; perhaps TRBD1 as D (5 bases). In germline, CDR1 is SGHRS, CDR2 YFSETQ. Between the trimmed V and J ends, which lost 0 bases and 0 bases, there was a span of 9 bases. The CDR3 spans 15 residues.

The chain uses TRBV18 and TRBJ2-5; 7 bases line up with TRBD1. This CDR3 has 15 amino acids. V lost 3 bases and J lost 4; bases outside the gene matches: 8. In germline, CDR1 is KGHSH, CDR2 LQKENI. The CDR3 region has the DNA TGTGCCAGCTCACCCCGCGGACAGGCCAGAGAGACCCAGTACTTC. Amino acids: CASSPRGQARETQYF.

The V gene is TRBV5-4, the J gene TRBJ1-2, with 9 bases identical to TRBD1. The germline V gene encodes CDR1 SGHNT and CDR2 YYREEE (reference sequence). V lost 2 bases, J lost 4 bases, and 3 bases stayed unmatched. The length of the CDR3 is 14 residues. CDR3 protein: CASSLTGGLYGYTF. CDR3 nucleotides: TGTGCCAGCAGCTTAACAGGGGGCCTCTATGGCTACACCTTC.

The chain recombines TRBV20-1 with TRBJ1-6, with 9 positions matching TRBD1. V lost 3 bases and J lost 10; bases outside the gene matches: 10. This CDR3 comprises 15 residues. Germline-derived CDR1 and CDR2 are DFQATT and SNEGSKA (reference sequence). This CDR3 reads CSARVPQGAQSPLHF. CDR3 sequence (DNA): TGCAGTGCTAGGGTCCCACAGGGGGCACAGTCACCCCTCCACTTT.

This chain's CDR3 is CASSSRPYTDTQYF. In DNA form, the CDR3 reads TGTGCCAGTAGTAGTCGGCCTTACACAGATACGCAGTATTTT. The genes are TRBV19 and TRBJ2-3; D remains ambiguous. CDR1 LNHDA and CDR2 SQIVND come from the germline V gene (reference sequence). The CDR3 runs 14 residues. Trimming stripped 4 bases from V and 2 bases from J, with 10 bases between.

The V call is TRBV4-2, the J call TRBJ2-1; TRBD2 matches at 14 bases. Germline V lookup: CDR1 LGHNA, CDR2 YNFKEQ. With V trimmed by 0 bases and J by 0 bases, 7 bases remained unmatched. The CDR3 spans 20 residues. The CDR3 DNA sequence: TGTGCCAGCAGCCAAGATAGGACTAGCGGGGGGCTCAGCTCCTACAATGAGCAGTTCTTC. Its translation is CASSQDRTSGGLSSYNEQFF.

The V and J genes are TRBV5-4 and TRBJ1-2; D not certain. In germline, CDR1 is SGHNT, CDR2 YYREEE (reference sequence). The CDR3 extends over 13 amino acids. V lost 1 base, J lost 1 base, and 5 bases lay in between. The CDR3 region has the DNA TGTGCCAGCAGCTTGACAGATAACTATGGCTACACCTTC. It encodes CASSLTDNYGYTF.

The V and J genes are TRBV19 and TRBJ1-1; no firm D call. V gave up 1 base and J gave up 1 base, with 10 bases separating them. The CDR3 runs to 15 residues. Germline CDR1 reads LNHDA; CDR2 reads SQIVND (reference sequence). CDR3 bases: TGTGCCAGTAGTATAGTAGGACTTAAGAACACTGAAGCTTTCTTT. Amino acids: CASSIVGLKNTEAFF.

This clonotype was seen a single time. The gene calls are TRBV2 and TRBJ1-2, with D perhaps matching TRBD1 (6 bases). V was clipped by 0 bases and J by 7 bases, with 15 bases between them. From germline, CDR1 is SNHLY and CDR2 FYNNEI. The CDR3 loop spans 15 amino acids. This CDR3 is CASSEARGAGPGYTF. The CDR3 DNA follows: TGTGCCAGCAGTGAAGCTCGGGGGGCGGGCCCTGGCTACACCTTC.